These 20 T cell receptor beta chains were sequenced from one sample in a study of blood T cell repertoires in COVID-19. The data were produced by immunoSEQ multiplex PCR, yet TCRdb's version contains in-frame clones alone and is incomplete. Of over 200,000 clones in the sample, 80% to 90% are singletons; the top ten hold about 1.9%. Sequenced sample: PBMCs or T cells enriched from blood (not recorded which). The receptor source for this set is a woman between 45 and 65 years old who had recovered from COVID-19.

The chain has TRBV29-1 and TRBJ1-5; no reliable D call. This CDR3 contains 13 residues. V gave up 8 bases and J gave up 5 bases, with 16 bases separating them. Germline V gives CDR1 SQVTM, CDR2 ANQGSEA. CDR3 DNA: TGCAGCACCCGAAGCGGGGAGGATCAGCCCCAGCATTTT. It is translated as CSTRSGEDQPQHF.

V gene TRBV19 combines with J gene TRBJ2-1; TRBD2 matches 11 bases. Per germline, CDR1 LNHDA and CDR2 SQIVND (reference sequence). V lost 3 bases and J lost 9; bases outside the gene matches: 10. The CDR3 runs to 16 residues. The CDR3 DNA reads TGTGCCAGTAGTATTGGACTAGCGGGCCTCGGTGGTGAGCAGTTCTTC. Encoded protein: CASSIGLAGLGGEQFF.

DNA of the CDR3: TGCGCCAGCGCCACAGGACTAGCTGTGACCGGGGAGCTGTTTTTT. The encoded protein is CASATGLAVTGELFF. The V call is TRBV5-1, the J call TRBJ2-2, with 8 bases lining up with TRBD2. Losses at the gene ends were 7 bases for V and 5 bases for J; bases not matched to a gene: 10. Germline assignment: CDR1 SGHRS and CDR2 YFSETQ. This CDR3 region has 15 residues.

This chain joins TRBV14 and TRBJ2-1; possibly TRBD2 for D (5 bases). The germline CDR1 and CDR2 sequences are SGHDN and FVKESK. Trimming removed 2 bases at V and 12 bases at J, with 11 bases between. The CDR3 consists of 12 residues. Here the CDR3 reads CASSQNREGQFF. The CDR3 coding sequence is TGTGCCAGCAGCCAAAATCGCGAGGGGCAGTTCTTC.

This chain uses TRBV2 with TRBJ1-6, with 8 bases lining up with TRBD1. V was pared by 1 base and J by 10 bases, with 6 bases of the junction left unmatched. Germline V gives CDR1 SNHLY, CDR2 FYNNEI. There are 15 residues in the CDR3. CDR3 DNA: TGTGCCAGCAGTGAAGGGGGACAGGTTTGGTCACCCCTCCACTTT. Its protein is CASSEGGQVWSPLHF.

The V gene is TRBV28, the J gene TRBJ2-7; D gene uncertain. Trimming stripped 6 bases from V and 4 bases from J, with 10 bases between. Looked up from germline, CDR1 is MDHEN and CDR2 is SYDVKM. The CDR3 spans 12 residues. CDR3 coding DNA: TGTGCCAGCAGCCCCTCGTTGTACGAGCAGTACTTC. Translated, it gives CASSPSLYEQYF.

This clone has just a few counts. The rearrangement links TRBV9 to TRBJ2-7, with a possible D match to TRBD1 (6 bases). CDR1 SGDLS and CDR2 YYNGEE come from the germline V gene. This CDR3 has 14 amino acids. The ends were cut back, 0 bases at V and 2 bases at J, with 9 bases in the middle. In nucleotides, the CDR3 is TGTGCCAGCAGCGTAGCGGACAGCCCCTACGAGCAGTACTTC. Protein sequence: CASSVADSPYEQYF.

The rearrangement links TRBV30 to TRBJ1-3; D might be TRBD1 (6 bases). The CDR3 runs to 15 residues. V lost 7 bases to trimming and J lost 0 bases, with 16 bases between them. Germline CDR1 GTSNPN, CDR2 SVGIG (reference sequence). The DNA for the CDR3 is TGTGCCTCCCATGGGGGCCTCGCCTCTGGAAACACCATATATTTT. As protein: CASHGGLASGNTIYF.

This clone was observed a handful of times. The V gene is TRBV5-1, the J gene TRBJ2-7; the match to TRBD1 covers 8 bases. V lost 4 bases and J lost 3; bases outside the gene matches: 18. This CDR3 region has 18 residues. Looked up from germline, CDR1 is SGHRS and CDR2 is YFSETQ. The CDR3 DNA reads TGCGCCAGCAGCAGTCTCGGACAGGGTCGGCCCTCTGACTACGAGCAGTACTTC. It is translated as CASSSLGQGRPSDYEQYF.

V and J are TRBV5-4 and TRBJ1-2; D ambiguous. Deletions cut 0 bases from V and 7 bases from J, with 7 bases between. The CDR3 spans 12 residues. Germline CDR1 is SGHNT and CDR2 is YYREEE (reference sequence). The CDR3 region has the DNA TGTGCCAGCAGCTTGGATGGGCGTGGCTACACCTTC. Translation gives CASSLDGRGYTF.

V and J are TRBV25-1 and TRBJ2-5, with D maybe TRBD2 (6 bases). The CDR3 is 15 amino acids. The V gene lost 3 bases and the J gene lost 5 bases, with 16 bases spanning the gap. CDR1 and CDR2 (germline): MGHDK, SYGVNS. The CDR3 DNA reads as TGTGCCAGCAGTGATTATGGCGGGGCCAGGGAGACCCAGTACTTC. Amino acids: CASSDYGGARETQYF.

The chain is built from TRBV15 and TRBJ1-6, with 10 bases aligning to TRBD1. CDR1 is LNHNV and CDR2 is YYDKDF in the germline V gene (reference sequence). V was pared by 0 bases and J by 9 bases, with 2 bases of the junction left unmatched. This CDR3 is 15 amino acids long. CDR3 nucleotides: TGTGCCACCAGCAGAGAACGGACAGGGGGTTCACCCCTCCACTTT. It yields the protein CATSRERTGGSPLHF.

The chain links TRBV18 to TRBJ2-1; 7 bases align to TRBD2. J was trimmed by 0 bases and V by 4 bases; bases with no gene match: 6. Per germline, CDR1 KGHSH and CDR2 LQKENI. This CDR3 region has 16 residues. The DNA for the CDR3 is TGTGCCAGCTCACTGATTAGCGGGTACTCCTACAATGAGCAGTTCTTC. This sequence encodes CASSLISGYSYNEQFF.

This clone has just one count. CDR3 bases: TGTGCCAGCAGCTTAACCTCTATAATTTCACGGACAGGAGACTACGAGCAGTACTTC. This sequence encodes CASSLTSIISRTGDYEQYF. The chain links TRBV7-8 to TRBJ2-7; TRBD1 aligns across 7 bases. CDR1 is SGHVS and CDR2 is FQNEAQ in the germline V gene. The CDR3 spans 19 residues. V lost 2 bases and J lost 3; bases outside the gene matches: 19.

This chain links TRBV12-5 with TRBJ2-7; TRBD1 agrees at 7 bases. Germline lookup yields CDR1 LGHNT and CDR2 FRNRAP. The ends lost 6 bases at V and 6 bases at J; junction bases unmatched: 8. The CDR3 spans 13 residues. CDR3 protein: CASGLTGDPEQYF. DNA for the CDR3: TGTGCTAGTGGCCTAACAGGGGACCCCGAGCAGTACTTC.

The chain couples TRBV6-5 to TRBJ2-2, with 8 bases that match TRBD2. Germline trimming cut 6 bases from V and 6 bases from J; bases unmatched to any gene: 9. The germline gives CDR1 MNHEY, CDR2 SVGAGI. This CDR3 region has 15 residues. The CDR3 sequence: CASSLSGANAGELFF. CDR3 in DNA: TGTGCCAGCAGCCTTAGCGGGGCAAACGCCGGGGAGCTGTTTTTT.

Only one count was recorded for this clone. V usage is TRBV5-1 and J usage is TRBJ2-7; 11 positions agree with TRBD1. Germline V gene data show CDR1 as SGHRS and CDR2 as YFSETQ. The CDR3 runs to 14 residues. The ends lost 5 bases at V and 2 bases at J; junction bases unmatched: 3. CDR3 amino acids: CASSWGQGAYEQYF. The CDR3 region has the DNA TGCGCCAGCAGTTGGGGACAGGGGGCCTACGAGCAGTACTTC.

The V gene is TRBV10-3, the J gene TRBJ1-1; no clear D gene. With 5 bases removed from V and 0 bases from J, the gap between germline ends came to 7 bases. Germline loops: CDR1 ENHRY, CDR2 SYGVKD. There are 13 residues in the CDR3. CDR3: CAISPSLNTEAFF. The CDR3 nucleotides are TGTGCCATCAGTCCTAGTCTGAACACTGAAGCTTTCTTT.

The chain recombines TRBV7-2 with TRBJ2-5; perhaps TRBD1 as D (6 bases). The ends were cut back, 1 base at V and 2 bases at J, with 11 bases in the middle. The V gene's germline CDR1 is SGHTA and CDR2 FQGNSA. This CDR3 has 15 residues. CDR3 sequence: CASSLETGFQETQYF. The CDR3 DNA sequence: TGTGCCAGCAGCTTAGAAACAGGGTTTCAAGAGACCCAGTACTTC. The whole variable domain, filled in from reference TRBV7-2 and TRBJ2-5, reads GAGVSQSPSNKVTEKGKDVELRCDPISGHTALYWYRQSLGQGLEFLIYFQGNSAPDKSGLPSDRFSAERTGGSVSTLTIQRTQQEDSAVYLCASSLETGFQETQYFGPGTRLLVL.

The chain has TRBV20-1 and TRBJ2-5; a weak D match, TRBD2 (5 bases). This CDR3 is built from 11 residues. Germline loops: CDR1 DFQATT, CDR2 SNEGSKA (reference sequence). V lost 5 bases to trimming and J lost 5 bases, with 9 bases between them. The CDR3 nucleotides read TGCAGTGCTGAGGGTAGGGAGACCCAGTACTTC. Translation: CSAEGRETQYF.